What follows are 32 T cell receptor beta chains derived from one specimen sequenced in a study of siplizumab effects on memory and regulatory T cells. Produced via immunoSEQ multiplex PCR; TCRdb's table is partial and in-frame only. The sample has around 100,000 clones; around 92% are singletons. Specimen: Tregs sorted from blood. The receptors originated from a human donor in good health.

This clone is a singleton in its sample. As DNA, the CDR3 is TGTGCCAGCAGCTTGGAGTCCGAGCAGTACTTC. Protein sequence: CASSLESEQYF. This chain joins TRBV21-1 and TRBJ2-7; the table's D gene call, TRBD2, was not cross checked with the DNA. TRBV21-1 has pseudogene status. The CDR3 spans 11 residues.

The chain is built from TRBV2 and TRBJ2-3; the D gene is possibly TRBD1 (6 bases). Per germline, CDR1 SNHLY and CDR2 FYNNEI. The CDR3 contains 15 residues. The ends were cut back, 4 bases at V and 4 bases at J, with 15 bases in the middle. CDR3 bases: TGTGCCAGCAGTGGAAGACAGGCGCAGGCAGATACGCAGTATTTT. This sequence encodes CASSGRQAQADTQYF.

J is TRBJ1-2 and V is TRBV6-1; the match to TRBD1 covers 10 bases. The CDR3 is made up of 13 amino acids. J gave up 5 bases and V 7 bases, and 4 bases lay outside the gene matches. Germline assignment: CDR1 MNHNS and CDR2 SASEGT. The CDR3 coding sequence is TGTGCCAGCATCCTGGACAGGGGGTATGGCTACACCTTC. Protein: CASILDRGYGYTF.

V is TRBV28 and J is TRBJ2-7; D is perhaps TRBD2 (5 bases). Germline V gene data show CDR1 as MDHEN and CDR2 as SYDVKM. Trimming took 7 bases from V and 3 from J, leaving 7 bases between them. The CDR3 extends over 11 amino acids. CDR3: CASNRDYEQYF. The DNA for the CDR3 is TGTGCCAGCAACCGGGACTACGAGCAGTACTTC.

This clone was counted a single time. V gene TRBV30 combines with J gene TRBJ1-4; maybe TRBD1 (6 bases). This CDR3 has 13 residues. Germline CDR1 reads GTSNPN; CDR2 reads SVGIG (reference sequence). V was pared by 2 bases and J by 8 bases, with 12 bases between. The CDR3, as DNA: TGTGCCTGGAGTAGGGGGAGTGGAGAAAAACTGTTTTTT. As protein: CAWSRGSGEKLFF.

The V and J genes are TRBV9 and TRBJ1-1; TRBD1 matches 9 bases. Looked up from germline, CDR1 is SGDLS and CDR2 is YYNGEE. This CDR3 region has 16 residues. Trimming took 4 bases from V and 4 from J; bases not matched to a gene: 11. The CDR3 coding sequence is TGTGCCAGCAGCCGCACTAAAAACAGGGGGCGCACTGAAGCTTTCTTT. Encoded protein: CASSRTKNRGRTEAFF.

The rearrangement joins TRBV29-1 to TRBJ1-4; no clear D gene. Trimming stripped 6 bases from V and 4 bases from J, with 12 bases between. This CDR3 has 13 residues. Germline CDR1 and CDR2: SQVTM and ANQGSEA. CDR3 bases: TGCAGCGTCGGGAGGGCAGTTAATGAAAAACTGTTTTTT. This translates into CSVGRAVNEKLFF.

The CDR3 spells CASSLWHNYGYTF. The CDR3 bases are TGTGCCAGCAGCTTATGGCATAACTATGGCTACACCTTC. V gene TRBV5-5 combines with J gene TRBJ1-2; D call uncertain. Germline CDR1 is SGHKS and CDR2 is YYEKEE (reference sequence). V was shortened by 2 bases and J by 1 base, with 6 bases between the two germline ends. CDR3 size: 13 residues.

This clone appeared a single time. CDR3 residues: CASSLGAGGSHEQYF. The CDR3 coding sequence is TGCGCCAGCAGCTTGGGAGCGGGAGGGTCCCACGAGCAGTACTTC. The chain employs TRBV5-1 and TRBJ2-5, with 10 nucleotides matching TRBD2. The J call may be in error: the DNA end matches TRBJ2-7 better. CDR3 size: 15 residues. Germline CDR1 reads SGHRS; CDR2 reads YFSETQ.

The J gene is TRBJ1-2, the V gene TRBV7-2; D may be TRBD1 (6 bases). The ends were cut back, 1 base at V and 6 bases at J, with 12 bases in the middle. The germline CDR1 and CDR2 sequences are SGHTA and FQGNSA. This CDR3 has 14 amino acids. In DNA form, the CDR3 reads TGTGCCAGCAGCTTAGTCCAGGGGCGAGATGGCTACACCTTC. It specifies CASSLVQGRDGYTF.

The CDR3 region has the DNA TGTGCCAGCAGTCGGACAGGAGAAAACATTCAGTACTTC. Encoded protein: CASSRTGENIQYF. The chain recombines TRBV6-6 with TRBJ2-4, with 7 bases matching TRBD1. CDR1 and CDR2 from the germline V gene are MNHNY and SVGAGI (reference sequence). The CDR3 has 13 residues. The J segment lost 5 bases and the V segment lost 5 bases, leaving 3 bases of the junction unmatched.

The chain is built from TRBV21-1 and TRBJ2-5; the D call TRBD2 from the table was never checked on the DNA. TRBV21-1 is classified as a pseudogene. The CDR3 is 16 amino acids. The CDR3 spells CASRASRIAGTETQYF. CDR3 bases: TGTGCCAGCAGGGCTAGCCGGATAGCGGGAACAGAGACCCAGTACTTC.

J is TRBJ2-7 and V is TRBV28; unclear D gene. Germline V lookup: CDR1 MDHEN, CDR2 SYDVKM. V shed 2 bases and J shed 7 bases, with 15 bases lying between them. The CDR3 is 14 residues long. This CDR3 reads CASSLPHSGLEQYF. For the CDR3, the DNA is TGTGCCAGCAGTTTACCGCACAGTGGGCTGGAGCAGTACTTC.

The genes are TRBV7-3 and TRBJ2-2; the D gene is possibly TRBD1 (6 bases). Trimming took off 7 bases at V and 6 bases at J, with 21 bases between the two ends. The CDR3 loop spans 16 amino acids. CDR1 and CDR2 from the germline V gene are SGHTA and FQGTGA. CDR3 nucleotide sequence: TGTGCCAGCAACACCACTAGGGGGAGTCCCCCCGGGGAGCTGTTTTTT. Encoded protein: CASNTTRGSPPGELFF.

The V and J genes are TRBV25-1 and TRBJ1-1; D remains ambiguous. The germline CDR1 and CDR2 sequences are MGHDK and SYGVNS. Trimming took 6 bases from V and 1 from J, leaving 6 bases between them. This CDR3 is built from 12 residues. CDR3 nucleotide sequence: TGTGCCAGCAGAGAGGGGAACACTGAAGCTTTCTTT. Translating gives CASREGNTEAFF.

CDR3 nucleotide sequence: TGTGCCAGCAGCCGGGCCCTGGGAGGGGAAAAACTGTTTTTT. Translating gives CASSRALGGEKLFF. The chain uses TRBV7-9 and TRBJ1-4; D uncertain. In germline, CDR1 is SEHNR, CDR2 FQNEAQ (reference sequence). The CDR3 covers 14 residues. V lost 5 bases and J lost 8, with 15 bases in between.

The V call is TRBV10-3, the J call TRBJ2-7; TRBD1 aligns across 12 bases. The J segment lost 2 bases and the V segment lost 4 bases, leaving 3 bases of the junction unmatched. Per the germline V gene, CDR1 is ENHRY and CDR2 is SYGVKD. The length of the CDR3 is 15 residues. CDR3 in DNA: TGTGCCATCAGTGCAGGGACAGGGGGCCCCTACGAGCAGTACTTC. Residues: CAISAGTGGPYEQYF.

This clone turned up a few times. The J gene is TRBJ2-3, the V gene TRBV15; 10 bases fit TRBD2. The CDR3 is 15 amino acids. Germline CDR1 LNHNV, CDR2 YYDKDF (reference sequence). Unmatched junction bases numbered 4, after V lost 7 bases and J lost 0 bases. CDR3 DNA: TGTGCCACCAAGCGGGGGGGGATTAGCACAGATACGCAGTATTTT. This encodes CATKRGGISTDTQYF.

CDR3 nucleotide sequence: TGTGCCAGCAGCTTACAGGGCCTGAGCAATCAGCCCCAGCATTTT. Its protein is CASSLQGLSNQPQHF. The chain uses TRBV7-9 and TRBJ1-5; D may be TRBD1 (5 bases). V was shortened by 2 bases and J by 1 base, with 9 bases between the two germline ends. CDR1 and CDR2 (germline): SEHNR, FQNEAQ (reference sequence). The CDR3 spans 15 residues.

The CDR3 nucleotides are TGCAGCGTTCAATCTCGGTCAGGGGAAAACTATGGCTACACCTTC. It codes for CSVQSRSGENYGYTF. J is TRBJ1-2 and V is TRBV29-1; maybe TRBD1 (6 bases). The CDR3 extends over 15 amino acids. The germline gives CDR1 SQVTM, CDR2 ANQGSEA. V lost 5 bases and J lost 2, with 18 bases in between.

The chain carries TRBV2 and TRBJ2-2, with 9 bases fitting TRBD2. The J segment lost 5 bases and the V segment lost 6 bases, leaving 7 bases of the junction unmatched. The germline gives CDR1 SNHLY, CDR2 FYNNEI. The CDR3 contains 15 residues. CDR3: CASRIGTSGTGELFF. CDR3 DNA sequence: TGTGCCAGCAGGATTGGTACTAGCGGGACCGGGGAGCTGTTTTTT.

This chain uses TRBV23-1 with TRBJ2-7; the match to TRBD1 covers 11 bases. TRBV23-1 is classed as an ORF, of uncertain function. This CDR3 has 17 residues. Germline trimming cut 1 base from V and 4 bases from J; bases unmatched to any gene: 9. Here the CDR3 reads CASSQFPGQGEEYEQYF. The DNA of the CDR3 is TGCGCCAGCAGTCAATTCCCGGGACAGGGGGAGGAATACGAGCAGTACTTC.

The chain links TRBV7-2 to TRBJ2-7; unclear D gene. The CDR3 totals 11 residues. The germline gives CDR1 SGHTA, CDR2 FQGNSA. V lost 3 bases and J lost 3, with 3 bases in between. Here the CDR3 DNA reads TGTGCCAGCAGCTTTGACTACGAGCAGTACTTC. The encoded protein is CASSFDYEQYF.

The V call is TRBV6-1, the J call TRBJ1-4, with D perhaps matching TRBD1 (6 bases). This CDR3 comprises 15 residues. With 7 bases removed from V and 4 bases from J, the gap between germline ends came to 16 bases. Germline V CDR1 and CDR2: MNHNS, SASEGT. CDR3 sequence reads: CASNGQRQSNEKLFF. For the CDR3, the DNA is TGTGCCAGCAACGGACAGAGACAGAGTAATGAAAAACTGTTTTTT.

A note on this clone: The junction does not match germline at one end; this may be a read error. This chain connects TRBV7-6 to TRBJ2-5; D is possibly TRBD2 (5 bases). CDR3 size: 16 residues. Germline CDR1 SGHVS, CDR2 FNYEAQ. CDR3 residues: CASSLAGVAYQETQYF. The CDR3 coding sequence is TGTGCCAGCAGCCTAGCTGGGGTAGCGTATCAAGAGACCCAGTACTTC.

The gene calls are TRBV5-6 and TRBJ1-2; D is possibly TRBD1 (6 bases). V lost 4 bases, J lost 0 bases, and 13 bases lay in between. Germline CDR1 and CDR2: SGHDT and YYEEEE. The CDR3 covers 15 residues. This chain's CDR3 is CASSRYRASNYGYTF. The CDR3 nucleotides are TGTGCCAGCAGCAGGTACAGGGCCTCTAACTATGGCTACACCTTC.

This clone is a singleton in its sample. The rearrangement uses TRBV6-6 and TRBJ2-7; tentatively, D is TRBD1 (5 bases). Trimming cost V 6 bases and J 2 bases, with 17 bases left between them. The CDR3 has 15 residues. Germline lookup yields CDR1 MNHNY and CDR2 SVGAGI (reference sequence). CDR3 coding DNA: TGTGCCAGCAGCATCCAGGGCGCTTCTACCTACGAGCAGTACTTC. This codes for CASSIQGASTYEQYF.

The V and J genes are TRBV13 and TRBJ2-3, with TRBD2 identical over 14 bases. Germline lookup yields CDR1 PRHDT and CDR2 FYEKMQ (reference sequence). The CDR3 covers 14 residues. With 7 bases clipped from V and 5 bases from J, the junction kept 2 bases outside the gene matches. The chain's CDR3 is CASKTSGRVDTQYF. The CDR3 DNA sequence: TGTGCCAGCAAGACTAGCGGGAGGGTAGATACGCAGTATTTT.

J is TRBJ2-7 and V is TRBV20-1; D gene ambiguous. Trimming left V 3 bases short and J 4 bases short, with 7 bases between. CDR1 and CDR2 from the germline V gene are DFQATT and SNEGSKA (reference sequence). This CDR3 is built from 11 residues. In DNA, the CDR3 is TGCAGTGCTAGTGGGGAATACGAGCAGTACTTC. Protein product: CSASGEYEQYF.

The genes are TRBV15 and TRBJ2-3; TRBD2 matches 7 bases. CDR1 and CDR2 from the germline V gene are LNHNV and YYDKDF (reference sequence). The CDR3 spans 16 residues. V shed 5 bases and J 2 bases; nucleotides not matched to a gene: 10. The DNA for the CDR3 is TGTGCCACCAGCGGGAAACTAGCGCCGATCACAGATACGCAGTATTTT. Its translation is CATSGKLAPITDTQYF.

The J gene is TRBJ1-1, the V gene TRBV20-1; D is ambiguous. V was shortened by 1 base and J by 3 bases, with 3 bases between the two germline ends. The germline V gene encodes CDR1 DFQATT and CDR2 SNEGSKA (reference sequence). CDR3 length equals 11 residues. CDR3 sequence reads: CSARADTEAFF. The CDR3 nucleotides read TGCAGTGCTAGAGCCGACACTGAAGCTTTCTTT.

The genes are TRBV5-6 and TRBJ2-6; no clear D. CDR3 size: 16 residues. With 1 base removed from V and 0 bases from J, the gap between germline ends came to 8 bases. Germline CDR1 and CDR2: SGHDT and YYEEEE. Here the CDR3 DNA reads TGTGCCAGCAGCTTGTACAGCCTCTCTGGGGCCAACGTCCTGACTTTC. Encoded protein: CASSLYSLSGANVLTF.